This T cell receptor beta chain was profiled in a study of long-term antiretroviral therapy in people with HIV. Study-wide context: Initial samples were collected about a decade before the 2015 immediate-ART recommendation.

Sequencing relied on immunoSEQ assay v3.0, run at survey level. Generated by immunoSEQ multiplex PCR, the TCRdb table keeps only in-frame clones and is missing some. This table has about 43,000 clones, approximately 89% appearing once. About this clone: Its antigen is unidentified.

The V and J ends lost 0 bases and 1 base respectively, with 9 bases between them. The length of the CDR3 is 15 residues. From germline, CDR1 is GTSNPN and CDR2 SVGIG (reference sequence). General study points: Pre-ART expanded TRB clones stayed dominant throughout, though often decreasing after ART. Upon ART, diversity increased but remained lower than transplant donor controls.

The input for sequencing was unsorted PBMCs, taken 0.1 years before starting antiretroviral therapy. This receptor was identified in a woman in her forties or fifties with HIV. This chain links TRBV30 with TRBJ1-4, with a possible D match to TRBD1 (6 bases). The CDR3 nucleotides read TGTGCCTGGAGTGTAAAGACAGGAACTAATGAAAAACTGTTTTTT. It yields the protein CAWSVKTGTNEKLFF.